This T cell receptor beta chain was obtained from a study of human T cells and chemical hapten exposure listed by TCRdb under 2021. In terms of the full investigation: Libraries were pooled for sequencing, and per-sample TCR yields varied mainly because of small differences in library volumes within the pool. The study tracked peripheral blood TCR repertoire changes in vivo during primary and secondary sensitization to the hapten diphenylcyclopropenone (DPC) in alopecia patients. Each blood RNA sample was used to sequence both TCR alpha and TCR beta chains.

Total RNA was extracted from unfractionated whole blood collected in Tempus Blood RNA tubes. Roughly 5 healthy volunteers served as TCR sequencing controls and were bled at day 0, 2 weeks and 6 weeks. The library was made by 5' RACE. The instrument given in TCRdb is Illumina MiSeq. During library preparation, unique molecular identifiers were attached to individual cDNA molecules so that TCRs could be counted quantitatively and reproducibly. The study's processing was this. Samples had a median of approximately 96,000 TCRs, with a range from about 20,000 to 690,600. V, J and CDR3 annotation of the TCR reads was performed with the Decombinator software suite. For the PS versus PT1 abundance plots, all samples were subsampled to the same number of TCRs (28,000). TCRs were defined as expanded if absent before sensitization and observed at least eight times at the 2-week time point. Starting from the raw public reads, TCRdb applied fastp trimming at Q25, assembled clones with MiXCR and retained in-frame beta chains. Here each entry gathers all rows of one CDR3 protein and keeps the most common genes and DNA. These V and J calls originate from TCRdb's pipeline instead of the authors' own analysis. A total of 100,000 to 120,000 distinct CDR3 sequences appear in this sample, approximately 20% of them only once. The ten most abundant clones make up 2.8% of the sample.

What the research found in general, with its limitations: DPC sensitization did not change the number of TCRs with a frequency above 1 in 1000, and there was no evidence of changes in global repertoire structure. Repeated subsampling changed both the strength of the expansion versus patch-test correlation and the threshold at which that correlation became significant.

Only a few counts were recorded for this clonotype. Its target antigen remains unknown. No clone much larger than this one lies a single base away; base qualities are absent. V is cut back by 4 bases and J by 5 bases, with 13 bases in the junction unmatched. CDR1 and CDR2 (MGHDK, SYGVNS) derive from the germline V gene. Taken from cysteine to phenylalanine, the CDR3 has 17 residues. Just the 51-base CDR3 DNA is kept, in frame starting at base 1. Here the chain combines TRBV25-1 and TRBJ1-1; TRBD1 aligns with 10 central bases. This receptor was obtained from a human donor in good health. The CDR3 in this case is CASSGLKSGTGETEAFF. The nucleotide sequence reads as follows: TGTGCCAGCAGTGGACTAAAATCCGGGACAGGGGAAACTGAAGCTTTCTTT.